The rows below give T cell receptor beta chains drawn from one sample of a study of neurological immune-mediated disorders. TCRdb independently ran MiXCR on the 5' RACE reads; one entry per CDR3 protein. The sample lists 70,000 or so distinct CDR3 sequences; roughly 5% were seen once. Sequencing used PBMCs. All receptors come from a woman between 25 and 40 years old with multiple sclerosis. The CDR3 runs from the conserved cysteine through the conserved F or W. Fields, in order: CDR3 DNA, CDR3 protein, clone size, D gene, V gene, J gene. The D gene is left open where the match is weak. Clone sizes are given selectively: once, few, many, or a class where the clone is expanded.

DNA: TGCAGTGCTCCTTACAATGAGCAGTTCTTC; CDR3: CSAPYNEQFF; size: many; D: NA; V: TRBV20-1; J: TRBJ2-1
DNA: TGTGCCAGCAGCTTAATGGGCGGGGGGGCCACAGATACGCAGTATTTT; CDR3: CASSLMGGGATDTQYF; size: many; D: TRBD2; V: TRBV7-2; J: TRBJ2-3
DNA: TGTGCCAGCAGCGAGAATAGCGGGGCAGGGGAGACCCAGTACTTC; CDR3: CASSENSGAGETQYF; size: many; D: TRBD2; V: TRBV9; J: TRBJ2-5
DNA: TGTGCCAGCAGTTTAGGGGGACAGGGAAGCGGCTACACCTTC; CDR3: CASSLGGQGSGYTF; size: many; D: TRBD1; V: TRBV12-3/TRBV12-4; J: TRBJ1-2
DNA: TGTGCCAGCAGCGTAGAGGAGGGGACGCAGTATTTT; CDR3: CASSVEEGTQYF; size: many; D: NA; V: TRBV9; J: TRBJ2-3
DNA: TGTGCCAGCAGCTGGGGACAGACGAACACTGAAGCTTTCTTT; CDR3: CASSWGQTNTEAFF; size: many; D: TRBD1; V: TRBV7-9; J: TRBJ1-1
DNA: TGTGCCAGTTTGACGTCCGGCGGAGCAGATACGCAGTATTTT; CDR3: CASLTSGGADTQYF; size: many; D: NA; V: TRBV11-2; J: TRBJ2-3
DNA: TGTGCCATCAGTGAGACAGAGACTAACTATGGCTACACCTTC; CDR3: CAISETETNYGYTF; size: NA; D: NA; V: TRBV10-3; J: TRBJ1-2
DNA: TGCAGTTCCCGACTCAACAATGAGCAGTTCTTC; CDR3: CSSRLNNEQFF; size: many; D: NA; V: TRBV20-1; J: TRBJ2-1
DNA: TGCGCCAGCAGCTTTGAGGGCACAGATACGCAGTATTTT; CDR3: CASSFEGTDTQYF; size: many; D: NA; V: TRBV5-1; J: TRBJ2-3
DNA: TGTGCCAGCAGTTTATTCCCCCCCGACAGGGTCTATGGCTACACCTTC; CDR3: CASSLFPPDRVYGYTF; size: many; D: TRBD1; V: TRBV27; J: TRBJ1-2
DNA: TGTGCCAGCACCCTGTCCACAGGGGAAGAGACCCAGTACTTC; CDR3: CASTLSTGEETQYF; size: few; D: TRBD1; V: TRBV7-9; J: TRBJ2-5
DNA: TGCGCCAGCAGCCAAGAGACCCGACCGCCGTATGGGACGCAGTATTTT; CDR3: CASSQETRPPYGTQYF; size: many; D: NA; V: TRBV4-1; J: TRBJ2-3
DNA: TGTGCCAGCAGTGAGGGCTCGAGCACAGATACGCAGTATTTT; CDR3: CASSEGSSTDTQYF; size: many; D: NA; V: TRBV2; J: TRBJ2-3
DNA: TGTGCCAGCAGCTTCCAGGGTTTGGGTAATGAAAAACTGTTTTTT; CDR3: CASSFQGLGNEKLFF; size: many; D: NA; V: TRBV5-8; J: TRBJ1-4
DNA: TGCGCCAGCAGCTCCGTAGCGGGGGGAACTAGCACAGATACGCAGTATTTT; CDR3: CASSSVAGGTSTDTQYF; size: many; D: TRBD2; V: TRBV5-1; J: TRBJ2-3
DNA: TGTGCCAGCACCACCCCACCGGGGGCGCAGAGCTACACCTTC; CDR3: CASTTPPGAQSYTF; size: many; D: NA; V: TRBV7-2; J: TRBJ1-2
DNA: TGTGCCAGCAGTTTGGGACCGTACAATGAGCAGTTCTTC; CDR3: CASSLGPYNEQFF; size: many; D: NA; V: TRBV12-3/TRBV12-4; J: TRBJ2-1
DNA: TGCAGTGCTAGTTGGGCAGGGGAATTCAATCAGCCCCAGAATTTT; CDR3: CSASWAGEFNQPQNF; size: few; D: NA; V: TRBV20-1; J: TRBJ1-5
DNA: TGCGCCACCTCCCCGGGGGGCTCATCACCCCTCAACTTT; CDR3: CATSPGGSSPLNF; size: NA; D: NA; V: TRBV5-1; J: TRBJ1-6
DNA: TGCAGTGCTATCAGACAGGGCTACGAGCAGTACTTC; CDR3: CSAIRQGYEQYF; size: many; D: TRBD1; V: TRBV20-1; J: TRBJ2-7
DNA: TGCAGTGCTAGACGATATCGGCCAGCGGGGGAAGCTTTCTTT; CDR3: CSARRYRPAGEAFF; size: few; D: NA; V: TRBV20-1; J: TRBJ1-1
DNA: TGCAGTGCTAGAGATGTAAGGGTGGGCCAAGAGACCCAGTACTTC; CDR3: CSARDVRVGQETQYF; size: many; D: NA; V: TRBV20-1; J: TRBJ2-5
DNA: TGCGCCAGCAGCCGTGGGGCGCCTGGGGAGCTGTTTTTT; CDR3: CASSRGAPGELFF; size: medium-sized; D: NA; V: TRBV5-1; J: TRBJ2-2
DNA: TGTGCCAGCAGAGCTCCCCCTTGGACGGCTAATGAAAAACTGTTTTTT; CDR3: CASRAPPWTANEKLFF; size: many; D: NA; V: TRBV28; J: TRBJ1-4